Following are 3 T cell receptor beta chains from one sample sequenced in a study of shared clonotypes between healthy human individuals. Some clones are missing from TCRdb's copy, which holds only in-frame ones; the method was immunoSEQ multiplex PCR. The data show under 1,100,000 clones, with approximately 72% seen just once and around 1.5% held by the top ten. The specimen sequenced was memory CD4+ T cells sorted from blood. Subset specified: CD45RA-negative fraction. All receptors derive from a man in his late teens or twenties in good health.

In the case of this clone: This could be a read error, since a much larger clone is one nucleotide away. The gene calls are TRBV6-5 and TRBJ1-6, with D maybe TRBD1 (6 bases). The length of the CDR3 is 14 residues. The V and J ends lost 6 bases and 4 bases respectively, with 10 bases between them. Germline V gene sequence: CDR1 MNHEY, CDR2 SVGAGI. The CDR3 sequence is CASSQGQYNSPLHF. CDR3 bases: TGTGCCAGCAGCCAAGGACAGTATAATTCACCCCTCCACTTT.

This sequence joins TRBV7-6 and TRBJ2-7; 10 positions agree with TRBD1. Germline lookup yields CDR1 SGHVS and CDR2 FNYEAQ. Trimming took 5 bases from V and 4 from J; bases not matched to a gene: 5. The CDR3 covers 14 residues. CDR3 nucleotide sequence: TGTGCCAGCAGCCCCGGGACAGGGGCATACGAGCAGTACTTC. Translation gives CASSPGTGAYEQYF.

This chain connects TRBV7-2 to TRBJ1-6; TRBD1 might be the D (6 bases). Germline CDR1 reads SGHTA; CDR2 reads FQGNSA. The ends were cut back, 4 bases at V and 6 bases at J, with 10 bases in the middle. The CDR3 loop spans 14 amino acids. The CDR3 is CASSWGQVNSPLHF. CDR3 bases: TGTGCCAGCAGCTGGGGGCAGGTTAATTCACCCCTCCACTTT.